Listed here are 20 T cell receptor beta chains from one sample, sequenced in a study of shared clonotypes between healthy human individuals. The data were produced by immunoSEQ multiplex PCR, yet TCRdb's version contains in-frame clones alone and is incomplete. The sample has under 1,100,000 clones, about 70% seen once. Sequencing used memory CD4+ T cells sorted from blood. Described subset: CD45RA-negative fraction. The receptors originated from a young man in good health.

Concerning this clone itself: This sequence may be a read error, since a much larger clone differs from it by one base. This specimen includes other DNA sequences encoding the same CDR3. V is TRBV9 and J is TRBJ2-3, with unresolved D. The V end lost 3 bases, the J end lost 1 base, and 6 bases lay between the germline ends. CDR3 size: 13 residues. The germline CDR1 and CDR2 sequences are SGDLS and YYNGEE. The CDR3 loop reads CASSAQGTDTQYF. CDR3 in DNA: TGTGCCAGCAGCGCGCAGGGCACAGATACGCAGTATTTT. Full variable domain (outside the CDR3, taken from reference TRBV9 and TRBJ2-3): DSGVTQTPKHLITATGQRVTLRCSPRSGDLSVYWYQQSLDQGLQFLIQYYNGEERAKGNILERFSAQQFPDLHSELNLSSLELGDSALYFCASSAQGTDTQYFGPGTRLTVL.

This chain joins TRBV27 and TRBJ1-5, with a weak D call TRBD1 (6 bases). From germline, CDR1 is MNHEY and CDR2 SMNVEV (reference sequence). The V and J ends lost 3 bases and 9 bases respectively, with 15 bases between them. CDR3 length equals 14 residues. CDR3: CASSLNRAGRPQHF. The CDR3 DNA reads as TGTGCCAGCAGTTTGAACAGGGCGGGAAGGCCCCAGCATTTT.

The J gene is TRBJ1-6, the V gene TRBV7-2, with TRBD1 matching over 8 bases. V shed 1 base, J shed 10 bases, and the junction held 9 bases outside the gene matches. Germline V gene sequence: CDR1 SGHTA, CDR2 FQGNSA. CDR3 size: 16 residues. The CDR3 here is CASSLEGQARGSPLHF. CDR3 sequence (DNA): TGTGCCAGCAGCTTAGAGGGACAGGCCAGGGGGTCACCCCTCCACTTT.

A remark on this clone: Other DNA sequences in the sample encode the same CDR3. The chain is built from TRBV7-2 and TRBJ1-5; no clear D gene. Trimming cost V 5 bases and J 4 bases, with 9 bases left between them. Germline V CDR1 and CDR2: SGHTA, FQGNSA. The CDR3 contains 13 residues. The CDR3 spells CASSPDGNQPQHF. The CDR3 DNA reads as TGTGCCAGCAGCCCGGACGGTAATCAGCCCCAGCATTTT.

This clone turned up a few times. In nucleotides, the CDR3 is TGTGCCATCAATACTAGCGGGGGGGCCGGCGAGCAGTACTTC. This codes for CAINTSGGAGEQYF. The chain joins TRBV10-3 to TRBJ2-7; 13 bases map to TRBD2. The CDR3 totals 14 residues. Trimming removed 7 bases from V and 6 bases from J; junction bases left unmatched: 6. Germline-derived CDR1 and CDR2 are ENHRY and SYGVKD.

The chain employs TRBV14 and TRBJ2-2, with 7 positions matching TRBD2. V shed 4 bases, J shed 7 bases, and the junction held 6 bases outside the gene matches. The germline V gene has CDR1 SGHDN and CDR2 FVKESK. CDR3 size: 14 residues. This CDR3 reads CASSPRWGGGELFF. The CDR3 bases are TGTGCCAGCAGCCCCCGGTGGGGGGGCGGGGAGCTGTTTTTT.

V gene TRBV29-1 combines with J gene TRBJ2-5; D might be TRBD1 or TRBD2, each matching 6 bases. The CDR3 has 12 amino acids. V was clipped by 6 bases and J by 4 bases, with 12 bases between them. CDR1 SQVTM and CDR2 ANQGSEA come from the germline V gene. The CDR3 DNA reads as TGCAGCGTAAAACAGGGAGGAGAGACCCAGTACTTC. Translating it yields CSVKQGGETQYF.

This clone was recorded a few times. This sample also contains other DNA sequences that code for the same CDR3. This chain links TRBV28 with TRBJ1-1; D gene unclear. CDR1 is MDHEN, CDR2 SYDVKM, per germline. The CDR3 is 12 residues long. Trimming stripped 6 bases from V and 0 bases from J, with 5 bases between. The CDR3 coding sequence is TGTGCCAGCAGGTTACTGAACACTGAAGCTTTCTTT. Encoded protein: CASRLLNTEAFF.

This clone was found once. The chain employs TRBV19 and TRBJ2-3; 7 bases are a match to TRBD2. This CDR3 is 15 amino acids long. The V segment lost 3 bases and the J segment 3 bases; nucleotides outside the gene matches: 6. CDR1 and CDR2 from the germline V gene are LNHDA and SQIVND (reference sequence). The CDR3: CASSISSGATDTQYF. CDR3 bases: TGTGCCAGTAGTATCTCCAGCGGGGCAACAGATACGCAGTATTTT.

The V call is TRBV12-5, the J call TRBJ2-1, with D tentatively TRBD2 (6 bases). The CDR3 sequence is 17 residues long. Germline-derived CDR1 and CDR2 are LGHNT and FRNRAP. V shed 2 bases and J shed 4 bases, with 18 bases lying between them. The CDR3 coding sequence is TGTGCTAGTGGTTTGCGTTTGTGGGAGGCTATTTACAATGAGCAGTTCTTC. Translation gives CASGLRLWEAIYNEQFF.

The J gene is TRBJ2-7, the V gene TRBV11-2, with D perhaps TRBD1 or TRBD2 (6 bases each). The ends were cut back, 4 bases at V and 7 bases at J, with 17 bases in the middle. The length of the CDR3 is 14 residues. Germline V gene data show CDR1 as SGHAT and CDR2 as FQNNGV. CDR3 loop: CASSSGGRWEEQYF. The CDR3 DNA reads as TGTGCCAGCAGCTCCGGGGGCAGGTGGGAAGAGCAGTACTTC.

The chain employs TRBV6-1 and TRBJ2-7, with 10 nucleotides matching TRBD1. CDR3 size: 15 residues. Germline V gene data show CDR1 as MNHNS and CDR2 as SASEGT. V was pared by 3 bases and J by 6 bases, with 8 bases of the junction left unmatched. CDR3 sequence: CASSESGTGETEQYF. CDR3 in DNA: TGTGCCAGCAGTGAGTCCGGGACAGGGGAGACCGAGCAGTACTTC.

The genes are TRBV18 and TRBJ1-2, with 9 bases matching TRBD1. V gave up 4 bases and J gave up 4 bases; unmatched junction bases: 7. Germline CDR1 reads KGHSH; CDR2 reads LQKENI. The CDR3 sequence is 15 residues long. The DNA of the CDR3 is TGTGCCAGCTCACTACCGGGACAGGGAGTCTATGGCTACACCTTC. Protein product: CASSLPGQGVYGYTF.

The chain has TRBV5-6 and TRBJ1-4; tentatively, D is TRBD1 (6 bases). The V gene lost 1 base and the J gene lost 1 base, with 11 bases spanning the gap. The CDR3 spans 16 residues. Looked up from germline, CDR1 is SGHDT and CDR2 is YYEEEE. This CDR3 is CASSLLGGGTNEKLFF. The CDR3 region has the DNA TGTGCCAGCAGCTTGTTGGGAGGGGGAACTAATGAAAAACTGTTTTTT. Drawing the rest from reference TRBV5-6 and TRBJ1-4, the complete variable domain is DAGVTQSPTHLIKTRGQQVTLRCSPKSGHDTVSWYQQALGQGPQFIFQYYEEEERQRGNFPDRFSGHQFPNYSSELNVNALLLGDSALYLCASSLLGGGTNEKLFFGSGTQLSVL.

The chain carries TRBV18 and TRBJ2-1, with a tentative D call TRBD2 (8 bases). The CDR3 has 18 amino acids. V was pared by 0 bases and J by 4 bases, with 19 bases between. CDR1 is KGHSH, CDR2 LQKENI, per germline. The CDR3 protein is CASSPPSGGYRGYNEQFF. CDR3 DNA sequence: TGTGCCAGCTCACCACCGAGCGGGGGCTACAGGGGATACAATGAGCAGTTCTTC.

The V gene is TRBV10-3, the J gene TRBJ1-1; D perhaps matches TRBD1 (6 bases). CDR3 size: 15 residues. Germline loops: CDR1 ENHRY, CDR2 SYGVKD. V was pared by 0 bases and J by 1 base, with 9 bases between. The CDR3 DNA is TGTGCCATCAGTGAGTCCAGGGGACAGAACACTGAAGCTTTCTTT. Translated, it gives CAISESRGQNTEAFF.

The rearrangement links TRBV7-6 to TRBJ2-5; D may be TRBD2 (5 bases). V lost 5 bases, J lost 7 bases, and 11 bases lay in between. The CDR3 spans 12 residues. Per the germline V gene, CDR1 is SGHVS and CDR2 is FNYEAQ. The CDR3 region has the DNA TGTGCCAGCAGCCCCGAACGGGGGACCCAGTACTTC. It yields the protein CASSPERGTQYF.

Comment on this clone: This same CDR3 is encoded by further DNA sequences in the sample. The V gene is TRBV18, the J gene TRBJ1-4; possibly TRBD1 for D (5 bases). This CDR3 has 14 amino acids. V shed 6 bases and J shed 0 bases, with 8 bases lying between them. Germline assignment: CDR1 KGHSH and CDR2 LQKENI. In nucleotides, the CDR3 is TGTGCCAGCTCGGCGGGGGCAACTAATGAAAAACTGTTTTTT. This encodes CASSAGATNEKLFF.

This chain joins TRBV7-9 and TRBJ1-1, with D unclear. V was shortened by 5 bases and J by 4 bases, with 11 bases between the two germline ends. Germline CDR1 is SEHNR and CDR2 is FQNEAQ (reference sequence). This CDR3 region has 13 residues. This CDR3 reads CASSGREGTEAFF. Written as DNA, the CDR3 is TGTGCCAGCAGCGGTAGGGAGGGCACTGAAGCTTTCTTT.

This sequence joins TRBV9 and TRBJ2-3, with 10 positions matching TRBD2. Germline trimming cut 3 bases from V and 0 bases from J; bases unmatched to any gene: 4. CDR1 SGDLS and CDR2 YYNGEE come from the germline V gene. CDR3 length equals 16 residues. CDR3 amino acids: CASSGPTSGSTDTQYF. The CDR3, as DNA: TGTGCCAGCAGCGGACCGACTAGCGGGAGCACAGATACGCAGTATTTT.